This TCR beta chain was recovered during a study of blood T cells in healthy people across ages. In this sample, this clonotype turned up once. The junction departs from germline at one end; a sequencing error may be responsible. Germline-derived CDR1 and CDR2 are DFQATT and SNEGSKA (reference sequence). This CDR3 contains 14 residues. Alongside a J-beta primer mix, a sample-barcoded 5' primer served in a second PCR lasting about 6 to 11 cycles. Template switching added a 12-random-nucleotide identifier to every cDNA molecule. TCRdb re-analysed the 5' RACE reads in MiXCR, keeping a single row per CDR3 protein. The data contain about 800,000 distinct CDR3 sequences, more than 20% of them singletons. This sample also appeared in a second study, on T cells of mothers and their children. According to that study: Nine systemically healthy Caucasian donors: three mothers, six children.

The sequencing sample was made of blood. This clonotype was obtained from a boy aged 5 to 17 in good health. V is TRBV20-1 and J is TRBJ2-7; 9 nucleotides align to TRBD1. The DNA for the CDR3 is TGCAGTGCTGGGGGCGGGACAGGGATCAACGAGGAGTACTTC. Encoded protein: CSAGGGTGINEEYF.